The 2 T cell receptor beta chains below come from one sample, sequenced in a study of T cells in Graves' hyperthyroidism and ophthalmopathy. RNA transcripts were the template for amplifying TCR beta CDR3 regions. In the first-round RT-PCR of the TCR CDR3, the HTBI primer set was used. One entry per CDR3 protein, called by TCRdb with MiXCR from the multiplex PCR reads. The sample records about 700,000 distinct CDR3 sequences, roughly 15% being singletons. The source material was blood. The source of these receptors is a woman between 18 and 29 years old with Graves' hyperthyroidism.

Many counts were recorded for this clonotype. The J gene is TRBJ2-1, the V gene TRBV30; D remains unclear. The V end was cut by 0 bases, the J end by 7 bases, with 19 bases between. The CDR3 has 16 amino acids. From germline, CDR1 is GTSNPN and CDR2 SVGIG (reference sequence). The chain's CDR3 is CAWSVTPRPPRNEQFF. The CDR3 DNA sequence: TGTGCCTGGAGTGTAACCCCCCGGCCCCCAAGAAATGAGCAGTTCTTC.

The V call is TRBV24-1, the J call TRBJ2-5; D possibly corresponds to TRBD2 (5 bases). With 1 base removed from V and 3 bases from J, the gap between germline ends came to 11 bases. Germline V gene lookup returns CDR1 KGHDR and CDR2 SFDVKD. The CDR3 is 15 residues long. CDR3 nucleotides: TGTGCCACCAGTGATTTTAGCGACTCGGAAGAGACCCAGTACTTC. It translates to CATSDFSDSEETQYF.